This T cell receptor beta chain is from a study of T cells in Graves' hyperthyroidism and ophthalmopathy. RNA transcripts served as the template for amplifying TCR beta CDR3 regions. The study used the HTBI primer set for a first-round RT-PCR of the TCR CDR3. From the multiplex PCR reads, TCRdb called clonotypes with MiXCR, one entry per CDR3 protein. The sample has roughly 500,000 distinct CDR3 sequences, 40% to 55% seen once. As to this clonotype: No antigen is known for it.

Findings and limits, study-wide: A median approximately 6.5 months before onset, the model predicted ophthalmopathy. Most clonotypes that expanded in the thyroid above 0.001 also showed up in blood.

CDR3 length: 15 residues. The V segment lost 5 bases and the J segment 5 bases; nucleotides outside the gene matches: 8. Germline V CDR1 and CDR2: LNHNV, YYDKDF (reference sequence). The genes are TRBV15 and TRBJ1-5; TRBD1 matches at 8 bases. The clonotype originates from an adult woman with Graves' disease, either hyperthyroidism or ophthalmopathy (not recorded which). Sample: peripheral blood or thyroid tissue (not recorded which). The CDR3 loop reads CATSPRTGQHQPQHF. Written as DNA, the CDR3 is TGTGCCACCAGCCCCCGGACAGGGCAACATCAGCCCCAGCATTTT.